This TCR beta chain was documented in a study of OX40 agonist ivuxolimab in advanced cancers. Study-level background: Those enrolled were 80% to 85% male, with a mean age of around 60 years and ages from about 20 to 85.

On cycle 4 day 1 and cycle 7 day 1, as well as at baseline, blood was sampled. Remarks on this clone: No antigen is known for it.

The trim removed 4 bases at V and 5 bases at J, leaving 15 bases unmatched. CDR3 size: 18 residues. Germline CDR1 is MNHNS and CDR2 is SASEGT. Here immunoSEQ multiplex PCR was the method, and the copy in TCRdb shows in-frame clones only, minus some. This table holds more than 30,000 clones, about 81% found once. Notes on the study in general: The study observed clonal expansion of CD4+ and CD8+ blood T cells by week 6 at 0.1 to 3.0 mg/kg.

V and J are TRBV6-1 and TRBJ2-3; 10 bases line up with TRBD2. The sequence was collected from an adult with an advanced solid tumor such as melanoma, head and neck, liver or kidney cancer. The sample was CD4+ or CD8+ T cells sorted from blood, taken in a trial of the OX40 agonist ivuxolimab. This CDR3 is CASSAGVLLAGAVDTQYF. The CDR3 region has the DNA TGTGCCAGCAGTGCCGGAGTCCTGCTAGCGGGAGCAGTAGATACGCAGTATTTT.